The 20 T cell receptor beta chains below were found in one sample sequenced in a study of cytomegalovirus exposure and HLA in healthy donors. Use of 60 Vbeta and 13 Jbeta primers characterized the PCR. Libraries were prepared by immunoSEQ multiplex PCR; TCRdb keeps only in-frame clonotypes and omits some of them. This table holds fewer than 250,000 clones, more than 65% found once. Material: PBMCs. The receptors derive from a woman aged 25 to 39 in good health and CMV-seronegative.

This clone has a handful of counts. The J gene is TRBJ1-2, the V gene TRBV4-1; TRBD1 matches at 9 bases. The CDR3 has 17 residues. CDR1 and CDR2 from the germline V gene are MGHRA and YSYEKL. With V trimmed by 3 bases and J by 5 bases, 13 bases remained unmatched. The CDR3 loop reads CASSQIPDRGKLYGYTF. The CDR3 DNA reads TGCGCCAGCAGCCAGATTCCGGACAGGGGTAAACTATATGGCTACACCTTC.

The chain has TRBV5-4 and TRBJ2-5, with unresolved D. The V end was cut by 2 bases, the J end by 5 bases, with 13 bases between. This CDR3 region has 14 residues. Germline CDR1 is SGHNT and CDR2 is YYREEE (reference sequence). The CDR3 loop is CASSFVQALETQYF. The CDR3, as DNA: TGTGCCAGCAGCTTTGTCCAAGCATTGGAGACCCAGTACTTC.

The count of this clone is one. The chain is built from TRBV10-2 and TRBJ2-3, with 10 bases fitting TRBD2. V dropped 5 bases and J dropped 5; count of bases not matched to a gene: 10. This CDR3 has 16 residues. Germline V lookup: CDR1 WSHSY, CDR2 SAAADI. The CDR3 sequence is CASSSRFSGGQDTQYF. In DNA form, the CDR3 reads TGCGCCAGCAGTTCCCGATTTAGCGGGGGGCAAGATACGCAGTATTTT.

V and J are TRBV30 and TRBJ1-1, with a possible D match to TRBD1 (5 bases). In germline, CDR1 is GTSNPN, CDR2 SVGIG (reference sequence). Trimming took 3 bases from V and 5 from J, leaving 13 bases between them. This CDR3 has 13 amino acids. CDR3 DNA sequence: TGTGCCTGGAGGCTCGCCAGGGTTACTGAAGCTTTCTTT. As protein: CAWRLARVTEAFF.

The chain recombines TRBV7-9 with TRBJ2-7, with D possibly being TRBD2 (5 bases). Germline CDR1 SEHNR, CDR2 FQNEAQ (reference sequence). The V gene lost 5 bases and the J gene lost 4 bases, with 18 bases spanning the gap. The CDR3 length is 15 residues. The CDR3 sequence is CASSPRRTKGYEQYF. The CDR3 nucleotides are TGTGCCAGCAGCCCAAGGAGGACGAAAGGGTACGAGCAGTACTTC.

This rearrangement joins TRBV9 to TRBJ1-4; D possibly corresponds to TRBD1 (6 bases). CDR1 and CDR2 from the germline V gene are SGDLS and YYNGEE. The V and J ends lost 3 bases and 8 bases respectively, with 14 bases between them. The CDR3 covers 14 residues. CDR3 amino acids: CASSAGVWAEKLFF. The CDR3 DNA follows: TGTGCCAGCAGCGCAGGGGTTTGGGCCGAAAAACTGTTTTTT.

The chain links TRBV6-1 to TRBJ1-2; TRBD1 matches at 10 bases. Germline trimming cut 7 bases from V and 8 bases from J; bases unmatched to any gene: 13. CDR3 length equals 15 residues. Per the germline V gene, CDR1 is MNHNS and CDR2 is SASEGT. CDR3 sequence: CASMGDRGRFRGYTF. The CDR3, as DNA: TGTGCCAGCATGGGGGACAGGGGCCGCTTCAGAGGCTACACCTTC.

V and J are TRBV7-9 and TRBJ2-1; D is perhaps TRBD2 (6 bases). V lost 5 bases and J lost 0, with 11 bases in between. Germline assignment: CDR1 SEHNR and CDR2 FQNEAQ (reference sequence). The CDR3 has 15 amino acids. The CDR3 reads CASSIREPSYNEQFF. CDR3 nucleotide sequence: TGTGCCAGCAGCATACGGGAGCCCTCCTACAATGAGCAGTTCTTC.

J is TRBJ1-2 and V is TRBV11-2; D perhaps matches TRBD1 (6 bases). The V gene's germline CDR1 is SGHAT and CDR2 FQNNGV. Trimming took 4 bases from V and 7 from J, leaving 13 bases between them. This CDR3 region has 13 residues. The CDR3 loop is CASSYTGSGGYTF. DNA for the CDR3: TGTGCCAGCAGCTATACAGGGTCTGGTGGCTACACCTTC.

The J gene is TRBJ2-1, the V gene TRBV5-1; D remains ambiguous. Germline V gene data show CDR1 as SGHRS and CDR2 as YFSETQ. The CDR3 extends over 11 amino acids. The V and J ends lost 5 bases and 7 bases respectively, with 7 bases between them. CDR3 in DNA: TGCGCCAGCAGGGCGGTTAATGAGCAGTTCTTC. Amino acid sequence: CASRAVNEQFF.

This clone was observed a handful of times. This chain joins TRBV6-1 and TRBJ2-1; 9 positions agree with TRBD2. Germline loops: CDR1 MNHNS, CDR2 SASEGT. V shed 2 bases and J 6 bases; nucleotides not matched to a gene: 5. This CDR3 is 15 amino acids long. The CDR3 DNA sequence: TGTGCCAGCAGTGAACTAGCGGGATCAACCAATGAGCAGTTCTTC. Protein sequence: CASSELAGSTNEQFF.

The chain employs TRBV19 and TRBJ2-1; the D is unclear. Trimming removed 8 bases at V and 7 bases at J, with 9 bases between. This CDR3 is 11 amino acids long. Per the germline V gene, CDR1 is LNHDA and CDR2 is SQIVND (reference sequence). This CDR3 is CASPRGNEQFF. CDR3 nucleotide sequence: TGTGCCAGTCCCCGCGGAAATGAGCAGTTCTTC.

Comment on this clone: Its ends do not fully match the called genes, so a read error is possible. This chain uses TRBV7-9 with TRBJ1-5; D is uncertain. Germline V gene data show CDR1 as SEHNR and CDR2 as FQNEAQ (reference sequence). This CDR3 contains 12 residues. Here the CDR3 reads CSSSFYNQPQHF. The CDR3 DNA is TGTTCCAGCAGCTTCTACAATCAGCCCCAGCATTTT.

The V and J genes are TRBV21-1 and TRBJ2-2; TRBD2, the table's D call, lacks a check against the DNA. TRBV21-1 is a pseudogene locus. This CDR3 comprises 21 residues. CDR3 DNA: TGTGCCAGCAGCATAGCGGACGAGACCGGGACTAGCGGCGTGGGGACCGGGGAGCTGTTTTTT. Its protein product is CASSIADETGTSGVGTGELFF.

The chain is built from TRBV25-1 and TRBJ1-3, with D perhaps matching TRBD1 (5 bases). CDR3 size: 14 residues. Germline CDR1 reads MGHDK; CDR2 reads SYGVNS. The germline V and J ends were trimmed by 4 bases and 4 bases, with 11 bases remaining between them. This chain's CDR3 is CASSVGGLGNTIYF. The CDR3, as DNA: TGTGCCAGCAGTGTTGGGGGGTTAGGAAACACCATATATTTT. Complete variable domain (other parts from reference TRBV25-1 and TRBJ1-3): EADIYQTPRYLVIGTGKKITLECSQTMGHDKMYWYQQDPGMELHLIHYSYGVNSTEKGDLSSESTVSRIRTEHFPLTLESARPSHTSQYLCASSVGGLGNTIYFGEGSWLTVV.

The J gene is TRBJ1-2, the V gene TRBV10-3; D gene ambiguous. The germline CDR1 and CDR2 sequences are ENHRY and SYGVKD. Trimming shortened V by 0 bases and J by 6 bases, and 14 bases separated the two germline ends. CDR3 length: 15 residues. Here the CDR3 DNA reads TGTGCCATCAGTGAGTCGGAGAGTTTAACGGATGGCTACACCTTC. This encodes CAISESESLTDGYTF.

CDR3 amino acids: CASSQASGTGGRFRNIQYF. CDR3 sequence (DNA): TGCGCCAGCAGCCAAGCTTCCGGGACAGGGGGTCGGTTTAGGAACATTCAGTACTTC. V is TRBV4-1 and J is TRBJ2-4, with 11 bases matching TRBD1. Losses at the gene ends were 1 base for V and 7 bases for J; bases not matched to a gene: 15. The CDR3 is 19 amino acids. The germline CDR1 and CDR2 sequences are MGHRA and YSYEKL.

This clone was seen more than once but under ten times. The CDR3 nucleotides read TGTGCCAGCAGCCGGAGACTACAGGGAGATATGAACACTGAAGCTTTCTTT. It codes for CASSRRLQGDMNTEAFF. The V and J genes are TRBV7-9 and TRBJ1-1, with D perhaps matching TRBD1 (6 bases). Germline V lookup: CDR1 SEHNR, CDR2 FQNEAQ (reference sequence). This CDR3 contains 17 residues. V was clipped by 5 bases and J by 0 bases, with 19 bases between them.

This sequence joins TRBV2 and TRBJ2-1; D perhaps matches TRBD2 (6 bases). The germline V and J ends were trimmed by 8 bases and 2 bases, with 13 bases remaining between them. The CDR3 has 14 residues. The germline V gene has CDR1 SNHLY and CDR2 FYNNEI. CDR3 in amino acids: CASVRESAYNEQFF. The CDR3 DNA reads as TGTGCCAGCGTACGGGAGTCGGCCTACAATGAGCAGTTCTTC.

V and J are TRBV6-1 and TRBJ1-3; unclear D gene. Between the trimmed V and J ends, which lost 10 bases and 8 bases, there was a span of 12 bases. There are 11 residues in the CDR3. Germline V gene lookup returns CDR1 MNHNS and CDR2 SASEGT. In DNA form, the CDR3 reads TGTGCCACCTCGGAGGGATACACCATATATTTT. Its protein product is CATSEGYTIYF.